A single sample is the source of the 14 T cell receptor beta chains below, sequenced in a study of OX40 agonist ivuxolimab in advanced cancers. Profiling relied on immunoSEQ multiplex PCR, and the TCRdb table lists in-frame clones only, not all of them. The sample records tens of thousands of clones, roughly four fifths being singletons. Specimen: CD4+ or CD8+ T cells sorted from blood, collected in a trial of the OX40 agonist ivuxolimab. These receptors originate from an adult with an advanced solid tumor such as melanoma, head and neck, liver or kidney cancer.

CDR3 sequence: CASSIPRRDIQPQHF. In nucleotides, the CDR3 is TGTGCCAGTAGTATACCTCGCAGGGATATTCAGCCCCAGCATTTT. The J gene is TRBJ1-5, the V gene TRBV19, with D possibly being TRBD1 (5 bases). In germline, CDR1 is LNHDA, CDR2 SQIVND (reference sequence). V lost 2 bases, J lost 6 bases, and 14 bases lay in between. The length of the CDR3 is 15 residues.

The chain recombines TRBV18 with TRBJ2-7; 10 nucleotides align to TRBD2. This CDR3 region has 15 residues. The ends lost 0 bases at V and 7 bases at J; junction bases unmatched: 6. The germline gives CDR1 KGHSH, CDR2 LQKENI. CDR3 sequence reads: CASSPPGGLAWEQYF. CDR3 sequence (DNA): TGTGCCAGCTCACCACCTGGGGGACTAGCGTGGGAGCAGTACTTC.

The rearrangement uses TRBV7-2 and TRBJ1-2; TRBD1 aligns across 7 bases. Germline V gives CDR1 SGHTA, CDR2 FQGNSA. The junction had 8 bases not matched to a gene; V was cut back by 1 base and J by 0 bases. This CDR3 is 17 amino acids long. CDR3 nucleotide sequence: TGTGCCAGCAGCTTAGTCGGGCAGGGGGGCCCTAACTATGGCTACACCTTC. As protein: CASSLVGQGGPNYGYTF.

This clone was picked up one time. The chain employs TRBV7-3 and TRBJ2-1; possible D gene TRBD1, 9 bases. The V gene's germline CDR1 is SGHTA and CDR2 FQGTGA. This CDR3 spans 18 amino acids. V lost 5 bases to trimming and J lost 0 bases, with 20 bases between them. The CDR3 spells CASSRGGTGRSSYNEQFF. CDR3 DNA sequence: TGTGCCAGCAGCCGCGGGGGGACAGGGCGGAGCTCCTACAATGAGCAGTTCTTC.

The chain couples TRBV27 to TRBJ2-1, with D hard to call. V lost 7 bases, J lost 0 bases, and 10 bases lay in between. This CDR3 is built from 14 residues. In germline, CDR1 is MNHEY, CDR2 SMNVEV (reference sequence). The CDR3 protein is CASTQDPSYNEQFF. The CDR3 nucleotides are TGTGCCAGCACCCAGGATCCCTCCTACAATGAGCAGTTCTTC.

The chain joins TRBV7-2 to TRBJ2-7; TRBD1 or TRBD2 may be the D gene (5 bases each). The germline V and J ends were trimmed by 5 bases and 12 bases, with 23 bases remaining between them. The CDR3 contains 14 residues. The germline CDR1 and CDR2 sequences are SGHTA and FQGNSA. Here the CDR3 DNA reads TGTGCCAGCAGCCAGGTCTCGGGGCCCCGGGGTACGTACTTC. Its protein is CASSQVSGPRGTYF. Drawing the rest from reference TRBV7-2 and TRBJ2-7, the complete variable domain is GAGVSQSPSNKVTEKGKDVELRCDPISGHTALYWYRQSLGQGLEFLIYFQGNSAPDKSGLPSDRFSAERTGGSVSTLTIQRTQQEDSAVYLCASSQVSGPRGTYFGPGTRLTVT.

The chain has TRBV10-3 and TRBJ2-5; 9 bases match TRBD1. J was trimmed by 9 bases and V by 11 bases; bases with no gene match: 22. The germline gives CDR1 ENHRY, CDR2 SYGVKD. The CDR3 spans 16 residues. CDR3 DNA sequence: TGTGCCTCCTCACCGTCCCGGACAGGGGTATCTGAGGCCCAGTACTTC. Translating gives CASSPSRTGVSEAQYF.

The gene calls are TRBV6-5 and TRBJ1-4; D uncertain. Trimming cost V 7 bases and J 4 bases, with 16 bases left between them. Germline loops: CDR1 MNHEY, CDR2 SVGAGI. This CDR3 has 15 amino acids. In DNA form, the CDR3 reads TGTGCCAGCACCTCCGTCCAGACTTTTAATGAAAAACTGTTTTTT. Protein product: CASTSVQTFNEKLFF.

At least ten counts were recorded for this clone. The chain carries TRBV10-3 and TRBJ1-2; 9 bases match TRBD1. This CDR3 region has 16 residues. V trimming: 6 bases; J trimming: 1 base; junction bases outside the gene matches: 9. In germline, CDR1 is ENHRY, CDR2 SYGVKD. CDR3 residues: CAIRSSGTGINYGYTF. DNA for the CDR3: TGTGCCATCAGAAGCTCCGGGACAGGGATTAACTATGGCTACACCTTC.

This clone was seen a single time. An end of the junction differs from the germline gene, which may be a read error. This CDR3 is CASSLDRTGEQFF. The CDR3 nucleotides are TGTGCTAGCAGCTTAGACCGGACCGGTGAGCAGTTCTTC. This chain links TRBV7-7 with TRBJ2-1, with D unresolved. CDR3 length: 13 amino acids. Germline CDR1 is SSHAT and CDR2 is FNYEAQ (reference sequence).

The chain carries TRBV30 and TRBJ1-1; 12 bases map to TRBD1. The ends lost 4 bases at V and 10 bases at J; junction bases unmatched: 16. In germline, CDR1 is GTSNPN, CDR2 SVGIG (reference sequence). The CDR3 length is 16 residues. Here the CDR3 reads CAWMWGEGQGASLAFF. The CDR3 nucleotides read TGTGCCTGGATGTGGGGTGAGGGACAGGGGGCAAGTTTAGCTTTCTTT.

V gene TRBV7-9 combines with J gene TRBJ2-4, with no clear D. CDR1 is SEHNR, CDR2 FQNEAQ, per germline (reference sequence). CDR3 length: 14 amino acids. The V end lost 5 bases, the J end lost 9 bases, and 17 bases lay between the germline ends. For the CDR3, the DNA is TGTGCCAGCAGCCCTACTGGGTCTTTAGGCATTCAGTACTTC. Its protein product is CASSPTGSLGIQYF.

The chain links TRBV5-1 to TRBJ2-7, with D perhaps TRBD2 (6 bases). CDR3 length equals 13 residues. V gave up 7 bases and J gave up 0 bases, with 11 bases separating them. In germline, CDR1 is SGHRS, CDR2 YFSETQ. The CDR3 reads CASSGVISYEQYF. DNA of the CDR3: TGCGCCAGCTCGGGGGTAATCTCCTACGAGCAGTACTTC. Complete variable domain (other parts from reference TRBV5-1 and TRBJ2-7): KAGVTQTPRYLIKTRGQQVTLSCSPISGHRSVSWYQQTPGQGLQFLFEYFSETQRNKGNFPGRFSGRQFSNSRSEMNVSTLELGDSALYLCASSGVISYEQYFGPGTRLTVT.

The V gene is TRBV5-4, the J gene TRBJ1-4; a possible D gene is TRBD1 (6 bases). CDR1 is SGHNT and CDR2 is YYREEE in the germline V gene (reference sequence). This CDR3 is 14 amino acids long. V was clipped by 3 bases and J by 7 bases, with 13 bases between them. CDR3 in amino acids: CASSSGQNVEKLFF. DNA for the CDR3: TGTGCCAGCAGCTCGGGACAAAACGTTGAAAAACTGTTTTTT.